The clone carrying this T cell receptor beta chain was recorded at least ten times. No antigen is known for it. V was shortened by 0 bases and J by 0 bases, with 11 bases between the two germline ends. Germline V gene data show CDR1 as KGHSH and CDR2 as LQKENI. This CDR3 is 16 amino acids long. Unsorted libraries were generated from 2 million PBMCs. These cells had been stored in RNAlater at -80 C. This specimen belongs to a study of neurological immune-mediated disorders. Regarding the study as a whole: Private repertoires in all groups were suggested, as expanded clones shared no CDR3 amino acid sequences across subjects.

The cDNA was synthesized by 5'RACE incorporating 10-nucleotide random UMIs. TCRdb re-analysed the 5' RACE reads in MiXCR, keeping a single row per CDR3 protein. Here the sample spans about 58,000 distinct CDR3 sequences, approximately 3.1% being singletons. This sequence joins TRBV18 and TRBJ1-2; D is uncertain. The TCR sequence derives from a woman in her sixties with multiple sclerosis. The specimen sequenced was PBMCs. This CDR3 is CASSPPGGRANYGYTF. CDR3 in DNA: TGTGCCAGCTCACCACCGGGAGGTCGAGCTAACTATGGCTACACCTTC. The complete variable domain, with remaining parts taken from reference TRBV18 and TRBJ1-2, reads NAGVMQNPRHLVRRRGQEARLRCSPMKGHSHVYWYRQLPEEGLKFMVYLQKENIIDESGMPKERFSAEFPKEGPSILRIQQVVRGDSAAYFCASSPPGGRANYGYTFGSGTRLTVV.